Presented here are 26 T cell receptor beta chains from one specimen sequenced in a study of cytomegalovirus exposure and HLA in healthy donors. Amplification used 60 Vbeta primers and 13 Jbeta primers. The method was immunoSEQ multiplex PCR; TCRdb's version includes in-frame clones alone and lacks a portion of them. The sample yields over 100,000 clones, 81% seen once. The sample consisted of PBMCs. All receptors come from a woman aged 25-40 years in good health and CMV-seronegative.

V gene TRBV10-3 combines with J gene TRBJ2-2; D is perhaps TRBD2 (5 bases). This CDR3 spans 14 amino acids. The V gene lost 5 bases and the J gene lost 4 bases, with 11 bases spanning the gap. Germline values: CDR1 ENHRY, CDR2 SYGVKD. The CDR3 loop is CAISRDAGTGELFF. In nucleotides, the CDR3 is TGTGCCATCAGTCGTGACGCGGGCACCGGGGAGCTGTTTTTT.

Concerning this clone: Other DNA sequences in the same sample also yield this CDR3. The chain joins TRBV2 to TRBJ2-2; 7 nucleotides agree with TRBD2. Germline-derived CDR1 and CDR2 are SNHLY and FYNNEI. Trimming took 6 bases from V and 8 from J; bases not matched to a gene: 0. The CDR3 runs to 11 residues. The CDR3 here is CASRLAGELFF. The CDR3 bases are TGTGCCAGCAGACTAGCGGGGGAGCTGTTTTTT.

This clone has just one count. The gene calls are TRBV28 and TRBJ2-7, with TRBD2 matching over 7 bases. With 5 bases clipped from V and 2 bases from J, the junction kept 9 bases outside the gene matches. Germline V gene sequence: CDR1 MDHEN, CDR2 SYDVKM. This CDR3 is built from 15 residues. The CDR3 DNA reads as TGTGCCAGCAGTCCATACATGGGAGGGCCCTACGAGCAGTACTTC. This gives the protein CASSPYMGGPYEQYF. The complete variable domain, with remaining parts taken from reference TRBV28 and TRBJ2-7, reads DVKVTQSSRYLVKRTGEKVFLECVQDMDHENMFWYRQDPGLGLRLIYFSYDVKMKEKGDIPEGYSVSREKKERFSLILESASTNQTSMYLCASSPYMGGPYEQYFGPGTRLTVT.

J is TRBJ2-5 and V is TRBV6-6, with a weak D call TRBD1 (6 bases). The J call is in doubt because the DNA end fits TRBJ2-7 better. This CDR3 is 13 amino acids long. Germline CDR1 MNHNY, CDR2 SVGAGI (reference sequence). CDR3 sequence (DNA): TGTGCCAGCAGCCTACAGGGCTCCTACGAGCAGTACTTC. Protein product: CASSLQGSYEQYF.

The rearrangement joins TRBV9 to TRBJ2-2, with D perhaps matching TRBD1 (6 bases). The V end was cut by 3 bases, the J end by 6 bases, with 12 bases between. The CDR3 loop spans 14 amino acids. Germline CDR1 is SGDLS and CDR2 is YYNGEE. The CDR3, as DNA: TGTGCCAGCAGCGATACAGGGATGGCCGGGGAGCTGTTTTTT. Amino acid sequence: CASSDTGMAGELFF.

The genes are TRBV10-3 and TRBJ1-1; D unresolved. The CDR3 contains 15 residues. In germline, CDR1 is ENHRY, CDR2 SYGVKD. The V gene lost 0 bases and the J gene lost 6 bases, with 14 bases spanning the gap. CDR3 bases: TGTGCCATCAGTGAGTCATACCAGGAACCTTCTGAAGCTTTCTTT. This encodes CAISESYQEPSEAFF.

V usage is TRBV5-4 and J usage is TRBJ2-7; TRBD2 matches 9 bases. Trimming cost V 4 bases and J 4 bases; bases outside gene matches: 6. The length of the CDR3 is 14 residues. Germline CDR1 and CDR2: SGHNT and YYREEE (reference sequence). CDR3 DNA: TGTGCCAGCAGCGCGGGGGGGGCGCGATACGAGCAGTACTTC. Translating it yields CASSAGGARYEQYF.

The V and J genes are TRBV6-5 and TRBJ1-3, with D unresolved. The germline gives CDR1 MNHEY, CDR2 SVGAGI. Trimming cost V 5 bases and J 3 bases, with 14 bases left between them. The CDR3 is 15 amino acids. The CDR3 coding sequence is TGTGCCAGCAGTGTGGGAGCTAAGGTTGGAAACACCATATATTTT. Translated: CASSVGAKVGNTIYF.

This CDR3 reads CASSSKIRREGSTDTQYF. The CDR3 DNA sequence: TGTGCCAGCAGCTCCAAGATCCGGCGGGAGGGGAGCACAGATACGCAGTATTTT. This chain uses TRBV7-8 with TRBJ2-3, with 9 bases identical to TRBD2. V gave up 4 bases and J gave up 0 bases; unmatched junction bases: 11. Germline V gene data show CDR1 as SGHVS and CDR2 as FQNEAQ. This CDR3 region has 18 residues.

The chain combines TRBV6-4 with TRBJ2-1; D might be TRBD2 (6 bases). The CDR3 runs 15 residues. Germline V lookup: CDR1 MRHNA, CDR2 SNTAGT. The ends were cut back, 6 bases at V and 5 bases at J, with 17 bases in the middle. CDR3 nucleotides: TGTGCCAGCAGCCTCCTAGCGATAGGGAACAATGAGCAGTTCTTC. It encodes CASSLLAIGNNEQFF.

The chain has TRBV28 and TRBJ2-5; 10 bases fit TRBD2. The CDR3 consists of 15 residues. Per germline, CDR1 MDHEN and CDR2 SYDVKM. V lost 5 bases to trimming and J lost 4 bases; unmatched junction nucleotides: 7. CDR3 amino acids: CASSLPWTSGETQYF. Here the CDR3 DNA reads TGTGCCAGCAGTCTACCCTGGACTAGCGGAGAGACCCAGTACTTC.

This clone was observed a few times. The V and J genes are TRBV9 and TRBJ2-1, with D possibly matching TRBD2 (6 bases). Between the trimmed V and J ends, which lost 3 bases and 5 bases, there was a span of 21 bases. Germline CDR1 reads SGDLS; CDR2 reads YYNGEE. The CDR3 runs 17 residues. The CDR3 sequence: CASSAPPGSGRDNEQFF. CDR3 in DNA: TGTGCCAGCAGCGCCCCCCCGGGTAGCGGTCGTGACAATGAGCAGTTCTTC.

The V and J genes are TRBV29-1 and TRBJ1-2, with 7 bases lining up with TRBD1. Losses at the gene ends were 6 bases for V and 2 bases for J; bases not matched to a gene: 6. Looked up from germline, CDR1 is SQVTM and CDR2 is ANQGSEA. This CDR3 spans 13 amino acids. The CDR3 here is CSVLTGTNYGYTF. In DNA form, the CDR3 reads TGCAGCGTCCTGACAGGGACAAACTATGGCTACACCTTC.

In its sample, this clone was seen once. An end of the junction does not agree with germline; a read error may underlie this. This CDR3 reads CSSSLMRPDRGHYDGYTF. The CDR3 bases are TGTTCCAGCAGCTTAATGCGGCCCGACAGGGGGCATTACGATGGCTACACCTTC. This chain joins TRBV7-9 and TRBJ1-2; 10 nucleotides align to TRBD1. Germline V gene lookup returns CDR1 SEHNR and CDR2 FQNEAQ (reference sequence). The CDR3 extends over 18 amino acids.

V is TRBV19 and J is TRBJ1-6, with 8 bases lining up with TRBD1. The CDR3 loop spans 15 amino acids. V gave up 6 bases and J gave up 7 bases; unmatched junction bases: 8. Germline V lookup: CDR1 LNHDA, CDR2 SQIVND (reference sequence). CDR3 sequence reads: CASSEAQGANSPLHF. Written as DNA, the CDR3 is TGTGCCAGTAGCGAAGCGCAGGGGGCGAATTCACCCCTCCACTTT. The full variable domain, in which reference TRBV19 and TRBJ1-6 provide the parts outside the CDR3, is DGGITQSPKYLFRKEGQNVTLSCEQNLNHDAMYWYRQDPGQGLRLIYYSQIVNDFQKGDIAEGYSVSREKKESFPLTVTSAQKNPTAFYLCASSEAQGANSPLHFGNGTRLTVT.

The genes are TRBV5-1 and TRBJ2-7, with D possibly TRBD2 on 7 matching bases. V lost 1 base and J lost 4, with 24 bases in between. The CDR3 length is 18 residues. Germline-derived CDR1 and CDR2 are SGHRS and YFSETQ. The chain's CDR3 is CASSLSASGGGSVYEQYF. The CDR3 nucleotides are TGCGCCAGCAGCTTGTCTGCCTCGGGGGGCGGGAGTGTGTACGAGCAGTACTTC.

V and J are TRBV2 and TRBJ2-1; 12 bases align to TRBD2. This CDR3 comprises 16 residues. V dropped 5 bases and J dropped 3; count of bases not matched to a gene: 5. In germline, CDR1 is SNHLY, CDR2 FYNNEI. The CDR3 DNA sequence: TGTGCCAGCAGTTTGGCTAGCGGGAGGGACTACAATGAGCAGTTCTTC. Protein: CASSLASGRDYNEQFF.

The rearrangement uses TRBV14 and TRBJ1-2; a weak D match, TRBD1 (5 bases). The CDR3 runs 14 residues. Germline V gene data show CDR1 as SGHDN and CDR2 as FVKESK. The ends were cut back, 0 bases at V and 8 bases at J, with 13 bases in the middle. The CDR3: CASSQDIQALGYTF. As DNA, the CDR3 is TGTGCCAGCAGCCAAGATATACAGGCGCTAGGCTACACCTTC.

This clone has just one count. The chain couples TRBV10-1 to TRBJ2-4, with D tentatively TRBD2 (6 bases). The CDR3 contains 17 residues. Germline V gene sequence: CDR1 WNHNN, CDR2 SYGVQD (reference sequence). V was cut by 4 bases and J by 1 base, with 17 bases left in between. This CDR3 is CASSGIPSRGAKNIQYF. DNA for the CDR3: TGCGCCAGCAGTGGAATCCCCTCCCGGGGGGCCAAAAACATTCAGTACTTC.

J is TRBJ2-3 and V is TRBV1; the table assigns TRBD2, which was not confirmed against the DNA. TRBV1 is classified as a pseudogene. CDR3 size: 13 residues. CDR3 DNA sequence: TGCACCAGGGGACTAGCGGGGTCAGATACGCAGTATTTT. This sequence encodes CTRGLAGSDTQYF.

The sample holds a few counts of this clone. V and J are TRBV4-1 and TRBJ1-1; no definite D call. Germline CDR1 is MGHRA and CDR2 is YSYEKL. V dropped 1 base and J dropped 3 bases, with 9 bases sitting between them. This CDR3 region has 14 residues. The CDR3: CASSQASQYTEAFF. The CDR3 nucleotides are TGCGCCAGCAGCCAAGCCTCTCAGTACACTGAAGCTTTCTTT.

The rearrangement links TRBV9 to TRBJ1-2, with a possible D match to TRBD1 (5 bases). Germline CDR1 and CDR2: SGDLS and YYNGEE. Trimming pared 3 bases from V and 8 bases from J, leaving 17 bases between. The CDR3 has 14 residues. CDR3 in amino acids: CASSGGTGGRGYTF. The CDR3 nucleotides read TGTGCCAGCAGCGGGGGGACCGGGGGTAGGGGCTACACCTTC.

The chain uses TRBV7-2 and TRBJ2-7; 10 bases match TRBD2. The CDR3 runs to 17 residues. In germline, CDR1 is SGHTA, CDR2 FQGNSA. V shed 1 base, J shed 0 bases, and the junction held 6 bases outside the gene matches. The CDR3 sequence: CASSLVAGGPSSYEQYF. In DNA, the CDR3 is TGTGCCAGCAGCTTAGTAGCGGGAGGCCCAAGCTCCTACGAGCAGTACTTC.

The chain couples TRBV7-2 to TRBJ2-7, with 8 positions matching TRBD1. With 7 bases clipped from V and 12 bases from J, the junction kept 8 bases outside the gene matches. This CDR3 is 11 amino acids long. Germline CDR1 and CDR2: SGHTA and FQGNSA. CDR3 nucleotide sequence: TGTGCCAGCAAGGACAGGGAACTACTGTACTTC. Protein sequence: CASKDRELLYF. Based on the CDR3 plus reference TRBV7-2 and TRBJ2-7, the full variable domain is GAGVSQSPSNKVTEKGKDVELRCDPISGHTALYWYRQSLGQGLEFLIYFQGNSAPDKSGLPSDRFSAERTGGSVSTLTIQRTQQEDSAVYLCASKDRELLYFGPGTRLTVT.

The chain uses TRBV5-4 and TRBJ2-1; D uncertain. The V end lost 0 bases, the J end lost 14 bases, and 12 bases lay between the germline ends. This CDR3 has 12 residues. In germline, CDR1 is SGHNT, CDR2 YYREEE (reference sequence). CDR3 sequence: CASSLDSISEFF. In DNA, the CDR3 is TGTGCCAGCAGCTTGGACTCCATCTCGGAGTTCTTC. The full variable domain, its missing parts supplied by reference TRBV5-4 and TRBJ2-1, is ETGVTQSPTHLIKTRGQQVTLRCSSQSGHNTVSWYQQALGQGPQFIFQYYREEENGRGNFPPRFSGLQFPNYSSELNVNALELDDSALYLCASSLDSISEFFGPGTRLTVL.

V and J are TRBV11-2 and TRBJ2-7, with a possible D match to TRBD2 (6 bases). The CDR3 sequence is 14 residues long. Germline CDR1 reads SGHAT; CDR2 reads FQNNGV. V lost 5 bases, J lost 3 bases, and 14 bases lay in between. The CDR3 loop reads CASSIRRLGYEQYF. The CDR3 DNA reads as TGTGCCAGCAGCATACGTCGACTAGGCTACGAGCAGTACTTC.